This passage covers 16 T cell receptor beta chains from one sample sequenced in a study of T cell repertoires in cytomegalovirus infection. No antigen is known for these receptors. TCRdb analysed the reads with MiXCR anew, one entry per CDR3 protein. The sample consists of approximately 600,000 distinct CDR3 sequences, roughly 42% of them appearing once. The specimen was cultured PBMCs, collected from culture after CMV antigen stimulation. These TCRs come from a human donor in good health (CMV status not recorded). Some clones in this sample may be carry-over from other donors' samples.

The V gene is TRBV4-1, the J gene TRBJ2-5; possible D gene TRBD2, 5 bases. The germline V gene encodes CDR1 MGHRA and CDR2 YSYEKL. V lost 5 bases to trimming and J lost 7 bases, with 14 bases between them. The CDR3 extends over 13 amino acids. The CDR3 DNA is TGCGCCAGCAGCTCCCGCCTCGGAGGGACCCAGTACTTC. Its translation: CASSSRLGGTQYF.

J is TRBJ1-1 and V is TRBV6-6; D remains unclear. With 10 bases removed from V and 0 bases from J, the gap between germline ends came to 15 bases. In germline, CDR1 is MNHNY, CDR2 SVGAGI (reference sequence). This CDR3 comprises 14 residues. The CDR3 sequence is CATNPQPMNTEAFF. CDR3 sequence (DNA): TGTGCCACCAACCCACAGCCGATGAACACTGAAGCTTTCTTT.

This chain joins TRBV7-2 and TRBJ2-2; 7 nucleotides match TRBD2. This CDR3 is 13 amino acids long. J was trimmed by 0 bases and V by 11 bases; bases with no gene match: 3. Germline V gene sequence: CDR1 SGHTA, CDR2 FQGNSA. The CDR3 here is CAGGSPNTGELFF. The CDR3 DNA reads TGTGCCGGCGGGAGCCCGAACACCGGGGAGCTGTTTTTT.

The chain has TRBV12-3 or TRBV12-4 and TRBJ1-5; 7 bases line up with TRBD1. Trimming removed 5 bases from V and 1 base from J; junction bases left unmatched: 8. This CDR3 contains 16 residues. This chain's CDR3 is CASSPLPGGSNQPQHF. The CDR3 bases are TGTGCCAGCAGTCCGTTACCAGGGGGAAGCAATCAGCCCCAGCATTTT.

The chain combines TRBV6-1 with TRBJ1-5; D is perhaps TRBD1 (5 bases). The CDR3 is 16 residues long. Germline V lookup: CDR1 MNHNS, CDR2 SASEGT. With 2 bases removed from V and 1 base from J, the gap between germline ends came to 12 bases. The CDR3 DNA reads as TGTGCCAGCAGTGAATATTGGGGGTCGAGCAATCAGCCCCAGCATTTT. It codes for CASSEYWGSSNQPQHF.

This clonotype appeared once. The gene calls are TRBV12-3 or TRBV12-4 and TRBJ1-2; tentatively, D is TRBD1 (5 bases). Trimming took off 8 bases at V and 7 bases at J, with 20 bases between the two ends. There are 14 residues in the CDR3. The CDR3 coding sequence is TGTGCCAGCTCCCTAGTCGGGGCGGGAGCTGGCTACACCTTC. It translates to CASSLVGAGAGYTF.

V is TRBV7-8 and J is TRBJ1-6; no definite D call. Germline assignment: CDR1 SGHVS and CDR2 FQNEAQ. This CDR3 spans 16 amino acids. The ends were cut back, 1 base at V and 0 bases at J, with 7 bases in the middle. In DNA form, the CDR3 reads TGTGCCAGCAGCTTAGACAGAGGCTCCTATAATTCACCCCTCCACTTT. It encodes CASSLDRGSYNSPLHF. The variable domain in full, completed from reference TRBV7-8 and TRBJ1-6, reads GAGVSQSPRYKVAKRGQDVALRCDPISGHVSLFWYQQALGQGPEFLTYFQNEAQLDKSGLPSDRFFAERPEGSVSTLKIQRTQQEDSAVYLCASSLDRGSYNSPLHFGNGTRLTVT.

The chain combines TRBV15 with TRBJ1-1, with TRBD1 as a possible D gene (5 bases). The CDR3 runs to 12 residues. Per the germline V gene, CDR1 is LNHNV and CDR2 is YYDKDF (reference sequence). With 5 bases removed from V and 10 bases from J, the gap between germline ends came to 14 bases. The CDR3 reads CATSPRAGGAFF. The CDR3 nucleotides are TGTGCCACCAGCCCCCGAGCGGGGGGAGCTTTCTTT.

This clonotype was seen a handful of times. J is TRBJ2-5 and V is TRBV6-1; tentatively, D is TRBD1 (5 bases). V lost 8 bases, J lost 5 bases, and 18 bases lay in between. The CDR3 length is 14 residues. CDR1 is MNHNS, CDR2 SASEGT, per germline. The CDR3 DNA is TGTGCCAGCTCTACGACAGCCTCCCCCGAGACCCAGTACTTC. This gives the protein CASSTTASPETQYF.

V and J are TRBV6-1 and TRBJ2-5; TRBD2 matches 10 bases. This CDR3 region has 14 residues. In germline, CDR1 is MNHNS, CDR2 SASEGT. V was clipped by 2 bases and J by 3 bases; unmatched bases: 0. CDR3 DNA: TGTGCCAGCAGTGAAACTAGCGGGGAAGAGACCCAGTACTTC. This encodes CASSETSGEETQYF.

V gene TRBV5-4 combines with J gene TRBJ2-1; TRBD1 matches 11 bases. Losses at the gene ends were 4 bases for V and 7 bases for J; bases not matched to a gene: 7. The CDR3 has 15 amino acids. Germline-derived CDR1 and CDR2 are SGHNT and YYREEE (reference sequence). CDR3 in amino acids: CASSTRTGGSNEQFF. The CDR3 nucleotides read TGTGCCAGCAGCACTCGGACAGGGGGCTCGAATGAGCAGTTCTTC.

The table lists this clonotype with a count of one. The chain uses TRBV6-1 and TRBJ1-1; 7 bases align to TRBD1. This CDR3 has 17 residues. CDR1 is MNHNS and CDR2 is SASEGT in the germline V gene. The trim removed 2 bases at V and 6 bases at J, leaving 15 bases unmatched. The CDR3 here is CASSEWVKDRARPEAFF. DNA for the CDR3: TGTGCCAGCAGTGAATGGGTTAAAGACAGGGCGCGTCCTGAAGCTTTCTTT.

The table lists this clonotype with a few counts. The CDR3 DNA follows: TGTGCCAGCAGCCCTAGTCCACTTAACCGGGACAACCTCGAGCAGTACTTC. Amino acid sequence: CASSPSPLNRDNLEQYF. The chain carries TRBV7-9 and TRBJ2-7; a possible D gene is TRBD1 (6 bases). The V gene lost 5 bases and the J gene lost 6 bases, with 26 bases spanning the gap. CDR1 is SEHNR and CDR2 is FQNEAQ in the germline V gene (reference sequence). The CDR3 contains 17 residues.

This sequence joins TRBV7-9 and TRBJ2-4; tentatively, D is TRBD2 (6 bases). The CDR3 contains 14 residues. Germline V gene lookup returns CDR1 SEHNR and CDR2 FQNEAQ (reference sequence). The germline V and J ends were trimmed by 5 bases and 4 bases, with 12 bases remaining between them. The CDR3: CASSVGTAKNIQYF. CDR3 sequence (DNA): TGTGCCAGCAGCGTCGGGACTGCGAAAAACATTCAGTACTTC.

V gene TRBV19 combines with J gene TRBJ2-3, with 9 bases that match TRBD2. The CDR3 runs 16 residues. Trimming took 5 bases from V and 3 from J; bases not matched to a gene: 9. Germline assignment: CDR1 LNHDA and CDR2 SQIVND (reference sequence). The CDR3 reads CASSVSTSGTTDTQYF. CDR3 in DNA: TGTGCCAGTAGTGTGTCGACTAGCGGTACGACAGATACGCAGTATTTT.

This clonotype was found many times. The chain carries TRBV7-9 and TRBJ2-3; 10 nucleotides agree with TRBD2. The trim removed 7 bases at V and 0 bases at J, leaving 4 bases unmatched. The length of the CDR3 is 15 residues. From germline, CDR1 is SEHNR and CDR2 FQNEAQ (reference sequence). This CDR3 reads CASTPAGGSTDTQYF. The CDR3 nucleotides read TGTGCCAGCACCCCAGCGGGAGGGAGCACAGATACGCAGTATTTT.